This T cell receptor beta chain emerged from a study of blood T cell repertoires in COVID-19. Study-level information: Researchers got acute and convalescent COVID-19 samples from the United States, Italy and Spain.

Under the authors' procedure: Reference gene primer amplification yielded estimated nucleated cell counts. The table came from immunoSEQ multiplex PCR; TCRdb's copy has only in-frame clones and leaves some out. Clone size and V and J calls were adopted from that table, with D and trimming inferred from the DNA. The sample has a few hundred thousand clones, roughly 89% seen once. The CDR3 is 15 residues long. The junction had 7 bases not matched to a gene; V was cut back by 5 bases and J by 7 bases. Germline V gene data show CDR1 as SGHTA and CDR2 as FQGNSA. The origin of this receptor is a man aged 55-75 years who had recovered from COVID-19. The chain carries TRBV7-2 and TRBJ2-1; 11 nucleotides line up with TRBD1. Sequenced input: peripheral blood. The CDR3 loop reads CASSKPGQGGNEQFF. The CDR3 coding sequence is TGTGCCAGCAGCAAACCGGGACAGGGGGGGAATGAGCAGTTCTTC.